This section outlines one T cell receptor (beta chain) sequence together with its context. What it binds is unknown. This entry belongs to a study of OX40 agonist ivuxolimab in advanced cancers. About the research overall: Intravenous ivuxolimab at 0.01 to 10 mg/kg was given to patients every 2 weeks. Study findings and constraints: The mean number of expanded clones was higher in CD8+ T cells than in CD4+. Clonal expansion was seen in CD4+ and CD8+ blood T cells by week 6 at 0.1 to 3.0 mg/kg.

Per the germline V gene, CDR1 is SEHNR and CDR2 is FQNEAQ (reference sequence). Trimming removed 0 bases from V and 4 bases from J, with 15 bases in between. This CDR3 is 16 amino acids long. Sequenced by immunoSEQ multiplex PCR; TCRdb stores in-frame clones only, minus some. The table lists about 70,000 clones, over 75% of them singletons, with roughly 5.3% in the top ten. Sequenced here: CD4+ or CD8+ T cells sorted from blood, sampled in a trial of the OX40 agonist ivuxolimab. This sequence originates from an adult with an advanced solid tumor such as melanoma, head and neck, liver or kidney cancer. V usage is TRBV7-9 and J usage is TRBJ1-2, with D perhaps matching TRBD1 (6 bases). The CDR3 DNA is TGTGCCAGCAGCTTAGCCTGGGGGCCCGGGGTCTATGGCTACACCTTC. This gives the protein CASSLAWGPGVYGYTF.